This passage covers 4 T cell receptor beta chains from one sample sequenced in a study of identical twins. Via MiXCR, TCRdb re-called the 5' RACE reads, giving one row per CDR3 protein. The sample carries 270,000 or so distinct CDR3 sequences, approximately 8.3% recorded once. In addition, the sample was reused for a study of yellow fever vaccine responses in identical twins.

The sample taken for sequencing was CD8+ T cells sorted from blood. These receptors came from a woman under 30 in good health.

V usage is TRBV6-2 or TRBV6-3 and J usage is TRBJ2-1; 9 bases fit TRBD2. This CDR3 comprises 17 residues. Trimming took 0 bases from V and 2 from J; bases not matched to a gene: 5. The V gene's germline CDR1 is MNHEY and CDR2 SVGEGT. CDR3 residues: CASSYSLSGSPYNEQFF. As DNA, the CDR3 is TGTGCCAGCAGTTACTCCCTTAGCGGGAGCCCCTACAATGAGCAGTTCTTC.

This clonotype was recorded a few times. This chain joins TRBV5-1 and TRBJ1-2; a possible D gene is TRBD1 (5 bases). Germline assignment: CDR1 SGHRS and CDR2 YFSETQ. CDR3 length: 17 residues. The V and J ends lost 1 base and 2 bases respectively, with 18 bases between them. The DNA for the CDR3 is TGCGCCAGCAGCTTGATTCCCCGTTGGTGGGGGAACTATGGCTACACCTTC. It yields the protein CASSLIPRWWGNYGYTF.

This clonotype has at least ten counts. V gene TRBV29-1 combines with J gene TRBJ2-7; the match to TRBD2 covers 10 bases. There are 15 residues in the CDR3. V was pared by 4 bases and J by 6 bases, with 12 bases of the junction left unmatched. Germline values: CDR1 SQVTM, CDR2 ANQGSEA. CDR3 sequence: CSVVSGRAPQGEQYF. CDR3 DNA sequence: TGCAGCGTTGTCAGCGGGAGGGCCCCTCAGGGCGAGCAGTACTTC.

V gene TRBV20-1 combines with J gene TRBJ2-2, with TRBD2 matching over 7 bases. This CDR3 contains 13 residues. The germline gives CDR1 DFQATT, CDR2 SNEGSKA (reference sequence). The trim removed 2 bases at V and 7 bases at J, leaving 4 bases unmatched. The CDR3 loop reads CSARSLADGELFF. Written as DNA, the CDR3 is TGCAGTGCTAGAAGTCTAGCGGACGGGGAGCTGTTTTTT.